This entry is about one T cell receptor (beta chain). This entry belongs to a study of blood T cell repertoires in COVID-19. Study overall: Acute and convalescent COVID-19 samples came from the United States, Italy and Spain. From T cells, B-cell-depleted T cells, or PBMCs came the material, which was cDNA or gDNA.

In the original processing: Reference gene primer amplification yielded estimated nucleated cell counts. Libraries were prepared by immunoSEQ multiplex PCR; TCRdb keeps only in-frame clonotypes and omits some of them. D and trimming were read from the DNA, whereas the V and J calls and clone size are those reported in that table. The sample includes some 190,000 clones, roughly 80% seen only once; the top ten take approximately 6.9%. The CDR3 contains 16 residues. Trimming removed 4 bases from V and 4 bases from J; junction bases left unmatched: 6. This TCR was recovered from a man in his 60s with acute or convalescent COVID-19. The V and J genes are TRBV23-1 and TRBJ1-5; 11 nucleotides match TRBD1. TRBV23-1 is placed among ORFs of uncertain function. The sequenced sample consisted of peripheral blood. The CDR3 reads CASSPPGQGDNQPQHF. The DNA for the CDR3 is TGCGCCAGCAGTCCGCCGGGACAGGGGGATAATCAGCCCCAGCATTTT.